The rows below give T cell receptor beta chains drawn from one sample of a study of T cell responses to AZD1222 COVID-19 vaccine. Method: immunoSEQ multiplex PCR; TCRdb's copy keeps in-frame clones and lacks some. The top ten hold 5% of the sample, which has about 150,000 clones, around 91% seen once. Here the sequenced sample was peripheral blood, taken on day 0 of AZD1222 vaccination. These receptors all stem from an adult in good health. Each CDR3 is given with its conserved first and last residue. D genes are given only for firm matches. Size tells how often a clone was seen (once, few, many) or the class of an expanded clone, and some rows leave it out.

cdr3_nt | cdr3_aa | d_call | j_call | v_call | clone_size
TGTGCCAGTAGTCCAGGACTCTCCGGGGAGCTGTTTTTT | CASSPGLSGELFF | . | TRBJ2-2 | TRBV19 | .
TGCGCCAGCAGCCACAGGACAGGGAGCTCCTACGAGCAGTACTTC | CASSHRTGSSYEQYF | TRBD1 | TRBJ2-7 | TRBV4-1 | .
TGCGCCAGCAGCAGGGGACTAGATATCGGGGAGCTGTTTTTT | CASSRGLDIGELFF | TRBD2 | TRBJ2-2 | TRBV5-1 | .
TGTGCCAGCAGCCCCAGGTCGACGGACACTGAAGCTTTCTTT | CASSPRSTDTEAFF | . | TRBJ1-1 | TRBV7-9 | .
TGTGCCAGCTCAGTGGGACTAGGTGACGAGCAGTACTTC | CASSVGLGDEQYF | TRBD2 | TRBJ2-7 | TRBV18 | few
TGTGCCAGCGCCCGGTGGGCTAGCGGGAGCAGAACAGATACGCAGTATTTT | CASARWASGSRTDTQYF | TRBD2 | TRBJ2-3 | TRBV27 | .
TGTGCCAGCAGAAAAGGACTTTCCCATGAGCAGTTCTTC | CASRKGLSHEQFF | . | TRBJ2-1 | TRBV6-4 | .
TGTGCCAGCAGCTTGTTTGGGGGAGGGGGGAACACTGAAGCTTTCTTT | CASSLFGGGGNTEAFF | . | TRBJ1-1 | TRBV5-6 | .
TGTGCCAGCAGCCAAGCCGAAGGCAGGGGTCAGTACGAGCAGTACTTC | CASSQAEGRGQYEQYF | . | TRBJ2-7 | TRBV4-2 | .
TGCAGCGTTGAAGATCAAGCAGTCCGGGAGACCCAGTACTTC | CSVEDQAVRETQYF | . | TRBJ2-5 | TRBV29-1 | .
TGTGCCAGCAGCCAAGGGGCTGAGCAGTTCTTC | CASSQGAEQFF | . | TRBJ2-1 | TRBV3-1/TRBV3-2 | .
TGTGCCACCAGCAGAGTCAACAGGGGCTCCTACAATGAGCAGTTCTTC | CATSRVNRGSYNEQFF | TRBD1 | TRBJ2-1 | TRBV15 | .
TGTGCCAGCAGTTTAGGGCAGAACACTGAAGCTTTCTTT | CASSLGQNTEAFF | . | TRBJ1-1 | TRBV28 | .
TGTGCCAGCAGCCCGCTGGGACAGGTGGGGGAGACCCAGTACTTC | CASSPLGQVGETQYF | TRBD1 | TRBJ2-5 | TRBV27 | .
TGTGCCAGCAGCTCCGCAACTAGCGGGAGGGCCTACGAGCAGTACTTC | CASSSATSGRAYEQYF | TRBD2 | TRBJ2-7 | TRBV7-9 | .
TGTGCCAGCACCCGGGGCCAGGGGGCGGGCAATGAGCAGTTCTTC | CASTRGQGAGNEQFF | TRBD1 | TRBJ2-1 | TRBV7-2 | once
TGCAGTGCTAGCCGGTCCTACGAGCAGTACTTC | CSASRSYEQYF | . | TRBJ2-7 | TRBV20-1 | .
TGCGCCAGCAGCTTGGACCCCGAAGGAGGGCAGTACTTC | CASSLDPEGGQYF | . | TRBJ2-7 | TRBV5-1 | .
TGTGCCAGCAGTCGGACAGGAAACAATCAGCCCCAGCATTTT | CASSRTGNNQPQHF | TRBD1 | TRBJ1-5 | TRBV6-5 | .
TGTGCCAGCAGTGAGTGGGCGGGAGTACCCAACAATGAGCAGTTCTTC | CASSEWAGVPNNEQFF | TRBD2 | TRBJ2-1 | TRBV6-4 | once
TGTGCCAGCGGGTTGCTCCAAGAGACCCAGTACTTC | CASGLLQETQYF | . | TRBJ2-5 | TRBV28 | .
TGTGCCAGCAGTTCATTCAGGGCTAACTATGGCTACACCTTC | CASSSFRANYGYTF | . | TRBJ1-2 | TRBV11-2 | .
TGTGCCAGCAGCATAGACCTTGCAACTAATGAAAAACTGTTTTTT | CASSIDLATNEKLFF | . | TRBJ1-4 | TRBV6-5 | .
TGTGCCAGCAGTGACAGGAATCCTACGGGAGGCTACACCTTC | CASSDRNPTGGYTF | . | TRBJ1-2 | TRBV6-1 | .
TGTGCCAGTAGAAGACTAGCGGGTTACAATGAGCAGTTCTTC | CASRRLAGYNEQFF | TRBD2 | TRBJ2-1 | TRBV19 | .
TGTGCCACCAGCCCTTATGGGGATTCACCCCTCCACTTT | CATSPYGDSPLHF | . | TRBJ1-6 | TRBV15 | .
TGTGCCAGCAGTTCACCGGGAGGTGTTAGCAATGAGCAGTTCTTC | CASSSPGGVSNEQFF | TRBD2 | TRBJ2-1 | TRBV6-5 | .
TGTGCCAGCTCCGGGGGTGGGGCGATCACTGAAGCTTTCTTT | CASSGGGAITEAFF | . | TRBJ1-1 | TRBV7-2 | .
TGTGCCAGCACCCCGGGACAGGGGGCGCAGGGCTACACCTTC | CASTPGQGAQGYTF | TRBD1 | TRBJ1-2 | TRBV3-1/TRBV3-2 | .
TGCGCCAGCAGCCACACTAGCGGAGGGTACGAGCAGTACTTC | CASSHTSGGYEQYF | TRBD2 | TRBJ2-7 | TRBV4-3 | .
TGTGCCAGCAGTCCGTTCCGGACGGGATCCTATGGCTACACCTTC | CASSPFRTGSYGYTF | . | TRBJ1-2 | TRBV28 | .
TGTGCCAGCTCACCCAGTCGGGGCACCGGGGAGCTGTTTTTT | CASSPSRGTGELFF | . | TRBJ2-2 | TRBV18 | .
TGTGCCAGCAGGAACGACAGGGGCTATGGCTACACCTTC | CASRNDRGYGYTF | TRBD1 | TRBJ1-2 | TRBV5-6 | .
TGTGCCAGTACCCCTCCCACAGGGAGGTCCTACAATGAGCAGTTCTTC | CASTPPTGRSYNEQFF | . | TRBJ2-1 | TRBV19 | .
TGTGCCACCAGTGATTACGGAGGACGCTCCTACAATGAGCAGTTCTTC | CATSDYGGRSYNEQFF | . | TRBJ2-1 | TRBV24-1 | .
TGTGCCAGCCGACAGGTCTCCGAGCAGTACTTC | CASRQVSEQYF | . | TRBJ2-7 | TRBV2 | .
TGTGCCAGCAGCTTAGGGGGCAGGGGAGGAGAGACCCAGTACTTC | CASSLGGRGGETQYF | . | TRBJ2-5 | TRBV7-9 | .
TGTGCCAGCAGTTCTTCAGCCGTAGACACAGATACGCAGTATTTT | CASSSSAVDTDTQYF | . | TRBJ2-3 | TRBV6-2/TRBV6-3 | .
TGTGCCAGCAGTTTATCGCGGGATACGCAGTATTTT | CASSLSRDTQYF | . | TRBJ2-3 | TRBV28 | .
TGTGCCAGCAGCTTGGAGGAAGCAGGAGGGTTTCACAATGAGCAGTTCTTC | CASSLEEAGGFHNEQFF | . | TRBJ2-1 | TRBV5-4 | medium-sized